This T cell receptor beta chain was identified in a study of neurological immune-mediated disorders. Source material was 2 million unsorted PBMCs, stored at -80 °C in RNAlater. 5'RACE employing 10-nucleotide random UMIs yielded the cDNA. MiXCR was run by TCRdb on the 5' RACE reads, yielding one entry per CDR3 protein. The sample consists of approximately 50,000 distinct CDR3 sequences, about 9.3% of them appearing once. Study-level points and caveats: None of the CDR3 amino acid sequences found in expanded clones was shared across subjects. This suggests that the TCR-beta repertoires were private in all groups. HTLV-1-associated myelopathy had the most TCR clonal expansion, while multiple sclerosis had the least, a level that fell below healthy controls.

This clonotype has a count of ten or more. Its antigen is currently unknown. The TCR comes from a man between 65 and 85 years old with HTLV-1-associated myelopathy (HAM/TSP). Sample: PBMCs.

CDR3 residues: CASSLGPGGGANTGELFF. The CDR3 DNA is TGTGCCAGCAGCTTAGGCCCTGGCGGGGGTGCGAACACCGGGGAGCTGTTTTTT. The chain recombines TRBV11-3 with TRBJ2-2; 7 positions match TRBD2. With V trimmed by 1 base and J by 0 bases, 8 bases remained unmatched. Germline V gene lookup returns CDR1 SGHNT and CDR2 YENEEA. The CDR3 runs to 18 residues.